This T cell receptor (beta chain) was sequenced for a study of beta chain features in type 1 diabetes (dated by TCRdb to 2017 to 2018). About the study as a whole: Mean age, gender distribution, total cell number and subset yield did not differ between patients and healthy donors. A total of under 120,000,000 sorted cells were examined across all samples, and RNA yield correlated strongly with the number of cells per subset. The study compared the TCRB repertoires of sorted circulating CD4+ T cell subsets in recently diagnosed type 1 diabetes patients with those in matched healthy donors. Naive and central memory subsets were obtained from all 30 or so donors, but regulatory and stem cell-like memory subsets were isolated from only 8 patients and roughly 8 healthy donors. General conclusions and limits of the study: Because cDNA rather than genomic DNA was sequenced, highly expressing activated cells could have been over-represented, although no difference in activation and CD3 levels was found between groups. The naive, central memory and regulatory TCRB repertoires appeared to resemble one another more closely among patients than among healthy donors. PCR might favor shorter templates, but patient and control samples were amplified and corrected together, so any skew would affect both groups equally. At VDJ recombination sites, patients with type 1 diabetes made fewer insertions and deleted more nucleotides, a pattern implying thymic rearrangement abnormalities. HLA sub-analyses involved small numbers of individuals, so any influence of HLA type on TCRB rearrangement remained unresolved. Type 1 diabetes patients showed a moderate but significant shortening of TCRB CDR3 length in all four CD4+ subsets.

The High Capacity cDNA Reverse Transcription Kit was used to reverse transcribe all of the isolated RNA, meaning that expressed TCRB transcripts were what got sequenced. Deep immunoSEQ sequencing was applied to naive, central memory and regulatory T cell samples, giving an average of roughly 3.5 million total reads per sample. Sorted cells were lysed in RLT buffer and RNA was extracted with DNase-treated RNeasy Micro or Mini kits, depending on cell number. Each cell subset was processed on its own to prevent cross-contamination, while patient and healthy donor samples were processed together. Using the immunoSEQ multiplex PCR, TCRB sequences were amplified from cDNA into 87-bp fragments spanning the CDR3 region. Amplicons were sequenced on the Illumina HiSeq platform. Per the authors' processing: PCR bias was corrected computationally using synthetic template baselines, and reads within Hamming distance 2 were collapsed, with unmergeable singletons discarded. Reads were aligned against IMGT to assign V, D and J genes, CDR3 length and insertions or deletions at six rearrangement sites. Within each subset, clonotype counts were normalized to the number of sorted cells before true diversity and Gini coefficients were calculated with the tcR R package. The overlap coefficient, calculated on TCRB nucleotide sequences, was used to quantify repertoire sharing. As a proxy for the pre-selection repertoire, out-of-frame TCRB sequences from naive cells were analyzed. The clones in this table, taken by TCRdb from immuneACCESS, are in-frame only. Not every clone is retained; where verified, under half of the shortfall comes from an unresolved V gene, and the cause of the rest is unknown. V, J and clone size reflect that table, while D and trimming were determined from the DNA. The sample records approximately 260,000 clones, 20% of which are singletons. Around 0.029% of the sample comes from the top ten.

Each donor gave one peripheral blood draw, averaging approximately 0.12 L, which was collected into heparinised tubes. Naive, central memory, regulatory and stem cell-like memory CD4+ T cells were sorted on a BD FACSAria II using a panel including CD45RO, CCR7, CD25, CD127, CD95 and CD27. Purity was above 98% for every sorted population. PBMCs were separated immediately by Lymphoprep density gradient centrifugation and were stained directly, without being cultured. So that batch effects would be minimized, each experiment stained and sorted samples in pairs, pairing one healthy donor with one patient. This clone turned up a few times. Its antigen specificity is not known. Base qualities were left out, and no much larger clone turns up one base away. The source of this sequence is a middle-aged woman with type 1 diabetes. The specimen was naive CD4+ T cells from blood. The intended sense of this specimen's cell subset or site label: true naive CD4+ T cells.

The DNA is as follows: TGTGCCAGCAGTTTAACTCGGGCCTACGAGCAGTACTTC. Its protein reads: CASSLTRAYEQYF. The chain uses TRBV28 and TRBJ2-7; the D gene is not confidently resolved. V is cut by 2 bases and J by 2 bases, and the space between the germline ends is 7 bases. Per the germline V gene, MDHEN is the CDR1 and SYDVKM is the CDR2. The CDR3 runs 13 residues from the cysteine to the phenylalanine. CDR3 DNA is the only sequence kept; it has 39 bases, read in frame from the first base.